The present entry profiles one T cell receptor beta chain with its context. This clone has more than one count but fewer than ten. No antigen is known for it. Per-base qualities were not stored, and no clone one base away is much larger. The data were obtained in a study of graft-versus-host responses after intestinal transplantation (dated by TCRdb to the early 2020s). About the study as a whole: The transplants that recipients received were multivisceral, liver-intestinal, or isolated intestinal. All recipients received anti-thymocyte globulin induction followed by maintenance tacrolimus and steroids for around 3 years. To identify alloreactive clones, pre-transplant mixed lymphocyte reaction products were sequenced and compared with unstimulated pre-transplant donor and recipient T cells. After intestinal transplantation, graft-versus-host and host-versus-graft alloreactive T cell clones were followed in the graft, circulation and bone marrow using bulk TCR-beta CDR3 sequencing. Donor T cell macrochimerism was defined as a peak of at least 4% donor T cells among recipient peripheral blood mononuclear cells. Of the 20 to 25 intestinal transplant recipients enrolled in the cohort, one of whom was a retransplant, 3 patients without pretransplant specimens were excluded. Samples from three later patients were sequenced in-house on an Illumina MiSeq with MiXCR processing rather than by the commercial service.

Libraries were constructed by the immunoSEQ multiplex PCR assay. For most patients, genomic DNA was isolated with the Qiagen DNeasy Blood and Tissue Kit and sent frozen to Adaptive Biotechnologies for TCR sequencing. High-throughput TCR-beta CDR3 sequencing of genomic DNA from most patients was performed by Adaptive Biotechnologies. In the authors' own workflow: TCR sequencing data for around 19 patients were retrieved from Adaptive's ImmunoSEQ software; a few other patients were processed with MiXCR and VDJtools. To correct CD4 versus CD8 sorting errors, any sequence found in both subsets at a frequency ratio below 5:1 was removed. CDR3 nucleotide sequences shared between donor and recipient were removed because the origin of such sequences could not be assigned. At least 2-fold expansion over unstimulated cells and a minimum CFSE-low frequency of 0.002% (template counts) or 0.001% (read counts) were required for clones to be classified as alloreactive. Mappable clones were those detected in sequenced pre-transplant spleen, lymph node, or MLR CFSE-low populations of the donor or recipient. Cumulative frequency of alloreactive clones was calculated as a percentage of all sequences weighted by copy number. Drawn from immuneACCESS, this table holds only the in-frame rearrangements with V and J called that TCRdb kept. Clones are partly lost; checked studies trace under half to an unresolved V gene and leave the rest unexplained. That table gives V, J and clone size, and the DNA gave D and trimming. The table for this sample lists roughly 110,000 clones; about 87% of them were counted only once. The leading ten clones occupy approximately 0.76% of the sample.

Reading the label with the study, this specimen's time point is: cells obtained before transplantation from donor or recipient. CD3+CD4+ and CD3+CD8+ populations were FACS-sorted from unstimulated pre-transplant donor and recipient cells taken from spleen or lymph nodes. The germline V gene (reference sequence) specifies SGHNT as CDR1 and YYREEE as CDR2. The CDR3 measures 15 amino acids from cysteine to phenylalanine. Left in the record is the CDR3 DNA by itself, 45 bases read in frame from the first base. Trimming takes 6 bases from V and 1 base from J, and the germline ends sit 17 bases apart. What the research found in general, with its limitations: Early after transplant, peak levels of circulating GvH clones were found to be associated with declines in HvG clones. Patients with donor T cell macrochimerism had high GvH to HvG T cell clonal ratios in their allografts. The conclusions were limited by the relatively low number and heterogeneity of the intestinal transplant patients. GvH clones were detected in recipient bone marrow, and some appeared earlier in ileal mucosa or blood, consistent with an intestinal mucosal origin.

The sample in question was unstimulated CD4+ T cells sorted from spleen or lymph node cells, obtained before transplant. This clonotype originated in a human donor who was the organ donor for an intestinal transplant. The receptor chain draws on TRBV5-4 and TRBJ2-7; a tentative D call is TRBD2 (7 bases match). The CDR3 reads as follows: CASMRAGATSYEQYF. DNA sequence: TGTGCCAGCATGAGGGCGGGGGCGACATCCTACGAGCAGTACTTC. The entire variable domain, with the stretches around the CDR3 drawn from the reference TRBV5-4 and TRBJ2-7 proteins, is ETGVTQSPTHLIKTRGQQVTLRCSSQSGHNTVSWYQQALGQGPQFIFQYYREEENGRGNFPPRFSGLQFPNYSSELNVNALELDDSALYLCASMRAGATSYEQYFGPGTRLTVT.